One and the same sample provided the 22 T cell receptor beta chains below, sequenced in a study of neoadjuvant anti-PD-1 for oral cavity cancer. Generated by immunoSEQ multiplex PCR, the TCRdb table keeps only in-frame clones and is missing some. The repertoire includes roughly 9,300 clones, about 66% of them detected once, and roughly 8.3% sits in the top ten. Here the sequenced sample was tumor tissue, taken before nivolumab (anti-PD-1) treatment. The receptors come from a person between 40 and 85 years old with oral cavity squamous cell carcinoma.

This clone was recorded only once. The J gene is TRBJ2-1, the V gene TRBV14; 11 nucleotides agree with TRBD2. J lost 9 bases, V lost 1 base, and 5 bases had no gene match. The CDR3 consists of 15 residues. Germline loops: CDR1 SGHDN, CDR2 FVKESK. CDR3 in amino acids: CASSQGLAGYGEQFF. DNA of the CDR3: TGTGCCAGCAGCCAAGGACTAGCGGGATACGGTGAGCAGTTCTTC.

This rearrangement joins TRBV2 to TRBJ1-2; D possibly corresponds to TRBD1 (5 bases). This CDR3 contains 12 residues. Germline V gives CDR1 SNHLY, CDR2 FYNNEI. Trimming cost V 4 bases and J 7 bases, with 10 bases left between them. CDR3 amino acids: CASSGDGGGYTF. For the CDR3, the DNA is TGTGCCAGCAGTGGAGATGGGGGTGGCTACACCTTC.

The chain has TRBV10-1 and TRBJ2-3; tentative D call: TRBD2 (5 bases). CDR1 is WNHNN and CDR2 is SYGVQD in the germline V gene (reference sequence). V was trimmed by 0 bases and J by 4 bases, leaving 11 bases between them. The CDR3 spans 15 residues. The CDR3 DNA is TGCGCCAGCAGTGAGTCGGGAGTTTTAGCAGATACGCAGTATTTT. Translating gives CASSESGVLADTQYF.

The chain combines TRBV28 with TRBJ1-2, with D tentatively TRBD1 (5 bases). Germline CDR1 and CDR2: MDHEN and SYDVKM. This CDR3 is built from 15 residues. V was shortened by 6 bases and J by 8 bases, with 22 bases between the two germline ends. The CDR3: CASSPPGWGLSGYTF. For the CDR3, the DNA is TGTGCCAGCAGCCCGCCTGGTTGGGGCCTATCCGGCTACACCTTC.

CDR3 in DNA: TGTGCCACCAGCAGAGCCTCAGGCCCCACAGATACGCAGTATTTT. This codes for CATSRASGPTDTQYF. The genes are TRBV15 and TRBJ2-3; D call uncertain. The germline CDR1 and CDR2 sequences are LNHNV and YYDKDF (reference sequence). V gave up 1 base and J gave up 2 bases, with 10 bases separating them. This CDR3 spans 15 amino acids.

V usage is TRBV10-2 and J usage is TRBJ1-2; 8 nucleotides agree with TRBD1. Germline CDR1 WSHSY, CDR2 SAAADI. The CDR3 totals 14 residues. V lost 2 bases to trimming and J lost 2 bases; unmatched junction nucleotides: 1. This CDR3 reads CASSEDRGNYGYTF. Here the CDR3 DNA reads TGCGCCAGCAGTGAGGACAGGGGCAACTATGGCTACACCTTC.

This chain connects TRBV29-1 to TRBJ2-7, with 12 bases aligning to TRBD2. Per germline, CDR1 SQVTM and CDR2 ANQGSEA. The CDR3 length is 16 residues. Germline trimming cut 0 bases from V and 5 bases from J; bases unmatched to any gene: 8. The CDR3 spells CSVEDRSSGRVHEQYF. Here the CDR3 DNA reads TGCAGCGTTGAAGATCGGTCTAGCGGGAGGGTACACGAGCAGTACTTC.

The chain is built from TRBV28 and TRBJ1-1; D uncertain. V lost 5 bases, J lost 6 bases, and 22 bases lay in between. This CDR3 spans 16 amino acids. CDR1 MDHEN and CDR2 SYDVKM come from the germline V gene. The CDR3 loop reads CASSGMEGPVWAEAFF. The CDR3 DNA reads TGTGCCAGCAGTGGTATGGAGGGCCCTGTGTGGGCTGAAGCTTTCTTT.

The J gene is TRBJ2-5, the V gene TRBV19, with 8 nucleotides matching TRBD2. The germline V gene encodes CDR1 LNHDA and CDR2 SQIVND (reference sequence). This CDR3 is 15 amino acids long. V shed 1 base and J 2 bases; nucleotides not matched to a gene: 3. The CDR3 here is CASSIGVAGQETQYF. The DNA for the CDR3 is TGTGCCAGTAGTATAGGGGTAGCGGGGCAAGAGACCCAGTACTTC.

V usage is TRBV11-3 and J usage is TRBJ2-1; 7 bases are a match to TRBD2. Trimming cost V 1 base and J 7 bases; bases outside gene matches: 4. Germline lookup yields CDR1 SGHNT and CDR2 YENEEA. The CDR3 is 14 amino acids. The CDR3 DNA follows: TGTGCCAGCAGCTTAGGACTAGCTAGTAATGAGCAGTTCTTC. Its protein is CASSLGLASNEQFF.

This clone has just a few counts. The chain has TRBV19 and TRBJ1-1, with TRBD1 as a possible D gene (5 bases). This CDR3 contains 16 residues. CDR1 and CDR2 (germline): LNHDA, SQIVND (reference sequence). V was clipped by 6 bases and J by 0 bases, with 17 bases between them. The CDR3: CASSDWRGAMNTEAFF. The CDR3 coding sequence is TGTGCCAGTAGCGATTGGCGCGGGGCCATGAACACTGAAGCTTTCTTT. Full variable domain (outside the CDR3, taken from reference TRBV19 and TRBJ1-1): DGGITQSPKYLFRKEGQNVTLSCEQNLNHDAMYWYRQDPGQGLRLIYYSQIVNDFQKGDIAEGYSVSREKKESFPLTVTSAQKNPTAFYLCASSDWRGAMNTEAFFGQGTRLTVV.

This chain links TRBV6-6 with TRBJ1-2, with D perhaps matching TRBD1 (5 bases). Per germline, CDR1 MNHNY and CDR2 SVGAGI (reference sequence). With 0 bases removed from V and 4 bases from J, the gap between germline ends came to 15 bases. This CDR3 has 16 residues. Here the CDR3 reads CASSYSGGPQGYGYTF. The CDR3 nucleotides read TGTGCCAGCAGTTACTCCGGGGGTCCGCAGGGCTATGGCTACACCTTC.

CDR3: CASSLESAGDEQYF. The DNA for the CDR3 is TGTGCCAGCAGCTTAGAGTCCGCAGGGGACGAGCAGTACTTC. This rearrangement joins TRBV7-8 to TRBJ2-7, with a tentative D call TRBD1 (6 bases). CDR1 is SGHVS, CDR2 FQNEAQ, per germline. V lost 1 base and J 5 bases, leaving 12 bases between the germline ends. The CDR3 runs 14 residues.

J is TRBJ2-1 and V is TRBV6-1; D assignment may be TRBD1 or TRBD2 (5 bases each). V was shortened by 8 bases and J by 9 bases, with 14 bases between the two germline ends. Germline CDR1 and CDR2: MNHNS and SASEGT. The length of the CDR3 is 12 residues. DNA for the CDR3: TGTGCCAGCCGCGACGGGGCAGGTGAGCAGTTCTTC. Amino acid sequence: CASRDGAGEQFF.

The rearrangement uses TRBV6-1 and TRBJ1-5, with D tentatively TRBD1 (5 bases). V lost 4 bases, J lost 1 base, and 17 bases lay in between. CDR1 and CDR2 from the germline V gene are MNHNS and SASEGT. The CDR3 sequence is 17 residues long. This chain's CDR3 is CASSGPSSAGSNQPQHF. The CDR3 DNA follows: TGTGCCAGCAGTGGTCCCTCATCTGCAGGGAGCAATCAGCCCCAGCATTTT.

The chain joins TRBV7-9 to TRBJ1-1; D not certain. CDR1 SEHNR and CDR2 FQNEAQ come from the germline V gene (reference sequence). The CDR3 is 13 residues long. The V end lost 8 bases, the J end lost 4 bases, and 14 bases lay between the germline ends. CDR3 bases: TGTGCCAGCTTCCTCGGGGTGGGCACTGAAGCTTTCTTT. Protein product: CASFLGVGTEAFF.

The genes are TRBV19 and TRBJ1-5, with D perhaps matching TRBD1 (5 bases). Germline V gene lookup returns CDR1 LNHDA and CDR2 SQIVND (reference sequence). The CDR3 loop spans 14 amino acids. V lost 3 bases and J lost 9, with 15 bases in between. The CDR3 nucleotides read TGTGCCAGTAGTATTACAGGACTGGATGGGCCCCAGCATTTT. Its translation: CASSITGLDGPQHF. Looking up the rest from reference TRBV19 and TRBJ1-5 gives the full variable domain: DGGITQSPKYLFRKEGQNVTLSCEQNLNHDAMYWYRQDPGQGLRLIYYSQIVNDFQKGDIAEGYSVSREKKESFPLTVTSAQKNPTAFYLCASSITGLDGPQHFGDGTRLSIL.

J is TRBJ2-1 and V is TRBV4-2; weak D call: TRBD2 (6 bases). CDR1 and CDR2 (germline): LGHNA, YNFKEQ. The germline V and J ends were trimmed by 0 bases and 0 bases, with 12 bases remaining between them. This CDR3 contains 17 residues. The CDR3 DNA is TGTGCCAGCAGCCAAGATGTCACCGGGAGCTCCTACAATGAGCAGTTCTTC. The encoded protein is CASSQDVTGSSYNEQFF.

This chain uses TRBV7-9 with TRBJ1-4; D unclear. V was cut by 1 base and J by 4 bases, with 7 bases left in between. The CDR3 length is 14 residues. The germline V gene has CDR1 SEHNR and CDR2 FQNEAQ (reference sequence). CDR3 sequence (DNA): TGTGCCAGCAGCTTAGTCGGGAGTAATGAAAAACTGTTTTTT. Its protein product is CASSLVGSNEKLFF.

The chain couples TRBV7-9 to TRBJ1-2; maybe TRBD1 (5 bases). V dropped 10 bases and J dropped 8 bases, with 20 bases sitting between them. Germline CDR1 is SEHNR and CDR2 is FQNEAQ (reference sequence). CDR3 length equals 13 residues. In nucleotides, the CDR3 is TGTGCCACCGCCGGCCGGCAGGGCGGCGGCTACACCTTC. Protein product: CATAGRQGGGYTF.

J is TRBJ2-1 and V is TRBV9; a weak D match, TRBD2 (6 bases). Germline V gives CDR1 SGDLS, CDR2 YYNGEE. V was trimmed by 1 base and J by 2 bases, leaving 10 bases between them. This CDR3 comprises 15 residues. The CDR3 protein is CASSVNGRPYNEQFF. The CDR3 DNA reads TGTGCCAGCAGCGTAAACGGGAGACCCTACAATGAGCAGTTCTTC.

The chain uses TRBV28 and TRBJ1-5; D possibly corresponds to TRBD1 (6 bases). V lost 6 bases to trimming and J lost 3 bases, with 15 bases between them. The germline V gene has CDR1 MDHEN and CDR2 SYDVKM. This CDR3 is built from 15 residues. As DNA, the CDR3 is TGTGCCAGCAGAAATCCGGGACACGACAATCAGCCCCAGCATTTT. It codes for CASRNPGHDNQPQHF.